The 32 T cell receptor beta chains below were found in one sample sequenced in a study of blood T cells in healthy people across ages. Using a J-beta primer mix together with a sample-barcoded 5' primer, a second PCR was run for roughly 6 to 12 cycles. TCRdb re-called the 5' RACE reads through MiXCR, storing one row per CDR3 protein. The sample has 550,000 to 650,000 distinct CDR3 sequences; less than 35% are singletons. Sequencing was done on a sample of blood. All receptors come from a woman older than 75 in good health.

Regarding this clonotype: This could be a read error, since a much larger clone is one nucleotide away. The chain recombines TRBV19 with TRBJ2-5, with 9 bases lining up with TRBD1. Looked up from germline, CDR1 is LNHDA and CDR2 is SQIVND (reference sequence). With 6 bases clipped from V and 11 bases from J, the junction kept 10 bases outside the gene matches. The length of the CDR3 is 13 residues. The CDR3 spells CASREQGAEEQYF. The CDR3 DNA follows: TGTGCCAGTAGGGAACAGGGGGCAGAGGAGCAGTACTTC.

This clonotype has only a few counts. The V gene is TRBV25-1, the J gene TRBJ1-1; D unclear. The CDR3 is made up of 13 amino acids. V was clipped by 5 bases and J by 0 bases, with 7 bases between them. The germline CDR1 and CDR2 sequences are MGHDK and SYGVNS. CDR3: CASSSKLNTEAFF. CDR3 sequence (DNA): TGTGCCAGCAGTTCCAAATTGAACACTGAAGCTTTCTTT. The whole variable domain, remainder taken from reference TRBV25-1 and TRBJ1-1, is EADIYQTPRYLVIGTGKKITLECSQTMGHDKMYWYQQDPGMELHLIHYSYGVNSTEKGDLSSESTVSRIRTEHFPLTLESARPSHTSQYLCASSSKLNTEAFFGQGTRLTVV.

This chain's CDR3 is CAWGGYGKGHEQYF. The CDR3 DNA is TGTGCCTGGGGGGGGTACGGGAAGGGCCACGAGCAGTACTTC. V is TRBV30 and J is TRBJ2-5, with a possible D match to TRBD2 (6 bases). Matching the DNA end better, TRBJ2-7 makes the J call doubtful. The CDR3 spans 14 residues. Germline CDR1 and CDR2: GTSNPN and SVGIG (reference sequence).

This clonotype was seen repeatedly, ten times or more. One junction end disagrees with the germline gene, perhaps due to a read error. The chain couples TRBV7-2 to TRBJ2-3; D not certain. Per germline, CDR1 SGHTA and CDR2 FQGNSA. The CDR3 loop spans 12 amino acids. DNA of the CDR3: TGTGCCGGCAGCTCTCGCCCAGATACGCAGTATTTT. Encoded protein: CAGSSRPDTQYF.

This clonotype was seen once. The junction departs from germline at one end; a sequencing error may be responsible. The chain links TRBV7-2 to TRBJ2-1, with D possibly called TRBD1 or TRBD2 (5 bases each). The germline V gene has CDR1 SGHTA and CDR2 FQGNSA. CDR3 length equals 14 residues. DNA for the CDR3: TGTGCCAGCAGCCTCCCGGGACCAGCGTCAGAGCAGTGCTTC. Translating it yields CASSLPGPASEQCF.

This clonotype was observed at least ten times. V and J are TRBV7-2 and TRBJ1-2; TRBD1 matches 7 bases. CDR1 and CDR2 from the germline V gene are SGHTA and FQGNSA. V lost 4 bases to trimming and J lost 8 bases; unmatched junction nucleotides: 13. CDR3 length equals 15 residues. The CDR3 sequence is CASSSPGTVTSGYTF. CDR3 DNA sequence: TGTGCCAGCAGCTCCCCGGGGACAGTTACCAGCGGCTACACCTTC.

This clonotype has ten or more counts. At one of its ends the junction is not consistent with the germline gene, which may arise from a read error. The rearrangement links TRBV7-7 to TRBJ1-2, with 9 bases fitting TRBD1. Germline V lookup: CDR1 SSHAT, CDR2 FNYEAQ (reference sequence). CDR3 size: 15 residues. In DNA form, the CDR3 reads TGTGCTAGCAGCCCCATCAGCAGGACAGGGGACGGCTACACCTTC. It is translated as CASSPISRTGDGYTF.

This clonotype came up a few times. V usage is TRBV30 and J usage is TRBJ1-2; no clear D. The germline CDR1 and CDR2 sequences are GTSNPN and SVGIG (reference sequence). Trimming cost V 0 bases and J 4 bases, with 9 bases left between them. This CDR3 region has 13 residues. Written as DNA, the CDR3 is TGTGCCTGGAGTGTAGTTGAAGGCTATGGCTACACCTTC. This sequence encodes CAWSVVEGYGYTF.

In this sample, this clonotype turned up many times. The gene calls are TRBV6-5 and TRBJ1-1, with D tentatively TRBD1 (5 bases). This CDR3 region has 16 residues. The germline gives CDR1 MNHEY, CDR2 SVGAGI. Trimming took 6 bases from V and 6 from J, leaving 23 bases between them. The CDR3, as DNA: TGTGCCAGCAGCCCTTTCGAACCCAGGGTGTTCGCTGAAGCTTTCTTT. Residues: CASSPFEPRVFAEAFF.

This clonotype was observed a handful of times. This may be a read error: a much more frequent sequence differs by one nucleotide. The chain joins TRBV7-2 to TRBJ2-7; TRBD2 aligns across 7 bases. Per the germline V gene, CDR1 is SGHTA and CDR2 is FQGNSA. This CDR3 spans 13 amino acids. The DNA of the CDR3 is TGTGCCAGCAGCCTAGCGGATCGCTACGAGCAGTACTTC. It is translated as CASSLADRYEQYF.

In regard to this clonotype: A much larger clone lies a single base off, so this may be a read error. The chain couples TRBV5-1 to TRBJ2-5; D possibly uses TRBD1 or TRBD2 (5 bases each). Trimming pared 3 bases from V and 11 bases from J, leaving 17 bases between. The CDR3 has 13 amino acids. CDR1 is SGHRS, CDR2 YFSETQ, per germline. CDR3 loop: CASSSDFLGEQYF. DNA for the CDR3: TGCGCCAGCAGCTCGGACTTCTTAGGGGAGCAGTACTTC.

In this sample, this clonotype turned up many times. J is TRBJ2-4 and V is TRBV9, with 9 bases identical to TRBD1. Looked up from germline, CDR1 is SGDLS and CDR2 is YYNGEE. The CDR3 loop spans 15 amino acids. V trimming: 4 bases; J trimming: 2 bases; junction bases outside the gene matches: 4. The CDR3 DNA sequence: TGTGCCAGCAGCTCCGGACAGGGGACCAAAAACATTCAGTACTTC. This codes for CASSSGQGTKNIQYF.

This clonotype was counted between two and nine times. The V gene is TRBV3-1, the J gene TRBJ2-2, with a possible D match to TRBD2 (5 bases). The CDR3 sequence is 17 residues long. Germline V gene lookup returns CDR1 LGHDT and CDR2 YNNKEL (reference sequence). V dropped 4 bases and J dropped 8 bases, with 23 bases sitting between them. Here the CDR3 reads CASSLVIGPRRPGELFF. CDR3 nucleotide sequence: TGTGCCAGCAGCCTCGTAATAGGGCCCAGGAGGCCAGGGGAGCTGTTTTTT.

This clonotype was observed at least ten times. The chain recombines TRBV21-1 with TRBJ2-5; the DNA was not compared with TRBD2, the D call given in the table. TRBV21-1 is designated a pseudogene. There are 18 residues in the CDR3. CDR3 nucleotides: TGTGCCAGCAGCATCGAACGGAGGCCAAGTCGAATTAAAGAGACCCAGTACTTC. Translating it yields CASSIERRPSRIKETQYF.

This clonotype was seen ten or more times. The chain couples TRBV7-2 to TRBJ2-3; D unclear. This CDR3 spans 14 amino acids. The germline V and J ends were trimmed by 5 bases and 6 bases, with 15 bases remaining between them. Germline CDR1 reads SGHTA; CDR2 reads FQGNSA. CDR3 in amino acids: CASSVRAPVDTQYF. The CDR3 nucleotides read TGTGCCAGCAGCGTCCGGGCCCCGGTTGATACGCAGTATTTT. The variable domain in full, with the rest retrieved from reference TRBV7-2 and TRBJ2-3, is GAGVSQSPSNKVTEKGKDVELRCDPISGHTALYWYRQSLGQGLEFLIYFQGNSAPDKSGLPSDRFSAERTGGSVSTLTIQRTQQEDSAVYLCASSVRAPVDTQYFGPGTRLTVL.

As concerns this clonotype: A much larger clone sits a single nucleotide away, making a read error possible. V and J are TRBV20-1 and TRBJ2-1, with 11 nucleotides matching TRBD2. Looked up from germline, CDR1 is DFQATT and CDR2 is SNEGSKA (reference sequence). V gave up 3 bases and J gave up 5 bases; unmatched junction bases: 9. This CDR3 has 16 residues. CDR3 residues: CSASLAGGRSHNEQFF. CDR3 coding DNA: TGCAGTGCTAGCCTAGCGGGGGGCAGGTCCCACAATGAGCAGTTCTTC.

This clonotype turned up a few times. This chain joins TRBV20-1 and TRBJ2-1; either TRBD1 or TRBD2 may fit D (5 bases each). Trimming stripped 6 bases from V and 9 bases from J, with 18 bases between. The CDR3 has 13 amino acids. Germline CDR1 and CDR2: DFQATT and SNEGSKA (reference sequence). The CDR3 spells CSADSTARGEQFF. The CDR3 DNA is TGCAGTGCGGACTCCACAGCTAGGGGTGAGCAGTTCTTC.

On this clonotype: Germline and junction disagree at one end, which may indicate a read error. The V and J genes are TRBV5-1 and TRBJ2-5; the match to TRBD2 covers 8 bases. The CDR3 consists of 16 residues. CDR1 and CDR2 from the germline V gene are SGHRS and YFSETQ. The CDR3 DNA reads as TGCGCCAGCAGCTGGGGGAGGCTAGCGGGCGAAGAGACCCGGTACTTC. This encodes CASSWGRLAGEETRYF.

DNA of the CDR3: TGTGCCAGCTCACGACAGGGACAGGCCTCCACCGGGGAGCTGTTTTTT. Residues: CASSRQGQASTGELFF. The V gene is TRBV18, the J gene TRBJ2-2; TRBD1 agrees at 8 bases. This CDR3 has 16 amino acids. Germline-derived CDR1 and CDR2 are KGHSH and LQKENI. V trimming: 4 bases; J trimming: 4 bases; junction bases outside the gene matches: 8.

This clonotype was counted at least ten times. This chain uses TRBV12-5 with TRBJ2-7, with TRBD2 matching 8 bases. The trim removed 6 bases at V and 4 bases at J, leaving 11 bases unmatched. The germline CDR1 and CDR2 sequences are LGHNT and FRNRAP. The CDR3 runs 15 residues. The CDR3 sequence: CASGPDGRGAYEQYF. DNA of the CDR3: TGTGCTAGTGGCCCGGACGGGCGGGGGGCTTACGAGCAGTACTTC. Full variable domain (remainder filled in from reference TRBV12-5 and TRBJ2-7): DARVTQTPRHKVTEMGQEVTMRCQPILGHNTVFWYRQTMMQGLELLAYFRNRAPLDDSGMPKDRFSAEMPDATLATLKIQPSEPRDSAVYFCASGPDGRGAYEQYFGPGTRLTVT.

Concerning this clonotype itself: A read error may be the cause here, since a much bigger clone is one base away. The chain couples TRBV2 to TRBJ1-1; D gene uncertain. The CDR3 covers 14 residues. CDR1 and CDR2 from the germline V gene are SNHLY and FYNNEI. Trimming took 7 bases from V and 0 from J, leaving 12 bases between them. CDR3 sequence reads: CASNIGPMNTEAFF. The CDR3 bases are TGTGCCAGCAACATCGGCCCGATGAACACTGAAGCTTTCTTT. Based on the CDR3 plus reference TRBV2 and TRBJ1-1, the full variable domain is EPEVTQTPSHQVTQMGQEVILRCVPISNHLYFYWYRQILGQKVEFLVSFYNNEISEKSEIFDDQFSVERPDGSNFTLKIRSTKLEDSAMYFCASNIGPMNTEAFFGQGTRLTVV.

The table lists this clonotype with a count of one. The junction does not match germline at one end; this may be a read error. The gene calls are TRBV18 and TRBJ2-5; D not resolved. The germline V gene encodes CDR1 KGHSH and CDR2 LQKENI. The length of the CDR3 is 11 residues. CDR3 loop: CASSAKETRYF. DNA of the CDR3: TGTGCCAGCTCGGCCAAGGAGACCCGGTACTTC.

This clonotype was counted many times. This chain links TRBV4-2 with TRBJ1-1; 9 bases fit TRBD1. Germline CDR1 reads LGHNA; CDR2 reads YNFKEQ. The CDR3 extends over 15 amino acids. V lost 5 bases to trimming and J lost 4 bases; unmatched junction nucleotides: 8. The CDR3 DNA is TGTGCCAGCAGCGCACAGGGGGCCAGGACCACTGAAGCTTTCTTT. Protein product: CASSAQGARTTEAFF.

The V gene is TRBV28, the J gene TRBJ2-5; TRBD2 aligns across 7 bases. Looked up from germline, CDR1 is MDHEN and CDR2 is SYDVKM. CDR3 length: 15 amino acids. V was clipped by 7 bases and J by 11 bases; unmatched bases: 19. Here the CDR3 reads CASTLGASGYNEQYF. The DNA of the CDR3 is TGTGCCAGCACCCTTGGGGCTAGCGGTTACAATGAGCAGTACTTC.

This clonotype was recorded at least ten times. CDR3 in DNA: TGTGCCAGCAGCTTGGCTATGACCGTAGACTATGGCTACACCTTC. Translating gives CASSLAMTVDYGYTF. V usage is TRBV5-5 and J usage is TRBJ1-2; unclear D gene. CDR1 and CDR2 from the germline V gene are SGHKS and YYEKEE (reference sequence). Trimming took off 0 bases at V and 3 bases at J, with 12 bases between the two ends. CDR3 length: 15 residues.

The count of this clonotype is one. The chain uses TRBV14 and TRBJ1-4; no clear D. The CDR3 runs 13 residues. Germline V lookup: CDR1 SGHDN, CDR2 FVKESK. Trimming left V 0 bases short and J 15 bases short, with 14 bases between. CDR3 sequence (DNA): TGTGCCAGCAGCCAAGAGAACGTACCCTTAATGTTTTTT. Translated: CASSQENVPLMFF. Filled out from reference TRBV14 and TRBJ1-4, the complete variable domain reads EAGVTQFPSHSVIEKGQTVTLRCDPISGHDNLYWYRRVMGKEIKFLLHFVKESKQDESGMPNNRFLAERTGGTYSTLKVQPAELEDSGVYFCASSQENVPLMFFGSGTQLSVL.

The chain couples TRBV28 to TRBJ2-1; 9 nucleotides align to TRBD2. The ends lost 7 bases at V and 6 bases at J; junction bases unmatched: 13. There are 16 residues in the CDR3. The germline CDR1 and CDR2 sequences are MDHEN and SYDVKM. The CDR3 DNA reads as TGTGCCAGCAACGATAGCGGGAGACGGTTTGGCAATGAGCAGTTCTTC. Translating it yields CASNDSGRRFGNEQFF.

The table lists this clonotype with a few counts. In DNA, the CDR3 is TGTGCCAGCAGGGAACCCAACAATGAGCAGTACTTC. Amino acids: CASREPNNEQYF. This sequence joins TRBV12-3 or TRBV12-4 and TRBJ2-7; D unclear. Trimming left V 6 bases short and J 7 bases short, with 13 bases between. The length of the CDR3 is 12 residues.

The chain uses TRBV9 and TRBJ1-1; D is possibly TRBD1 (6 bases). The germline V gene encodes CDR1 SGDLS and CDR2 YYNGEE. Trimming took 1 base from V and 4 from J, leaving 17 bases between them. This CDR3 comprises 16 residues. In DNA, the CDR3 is TGTGCCAGCAGCGTATTAGTCGGGGGGCTCCCCACTGAAGCTTTCTTT. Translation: CASSVLVGGLPTEAFF.

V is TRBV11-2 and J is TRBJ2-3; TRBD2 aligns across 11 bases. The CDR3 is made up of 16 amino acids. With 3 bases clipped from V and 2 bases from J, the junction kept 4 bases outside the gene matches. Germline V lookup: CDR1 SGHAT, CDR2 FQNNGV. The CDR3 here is CASSFTLAGVTDTQYF. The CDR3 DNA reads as TGTGCCAGCAGCTTCACACTAGCGGGGGTCACAGATACGCAGTATTTT.

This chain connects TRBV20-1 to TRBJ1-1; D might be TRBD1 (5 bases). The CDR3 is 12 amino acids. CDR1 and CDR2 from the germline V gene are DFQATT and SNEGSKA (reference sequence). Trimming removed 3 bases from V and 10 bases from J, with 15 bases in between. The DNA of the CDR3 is TGCAGTGCTAGTGTCAGGGCCTTTGGAGCTTTCTTT. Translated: CSASVRAFGAFF.

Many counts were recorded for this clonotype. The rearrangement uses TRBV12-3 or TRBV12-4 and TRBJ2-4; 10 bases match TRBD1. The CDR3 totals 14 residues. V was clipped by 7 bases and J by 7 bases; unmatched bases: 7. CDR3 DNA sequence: TGTGCCAGCACCACGGGACAGGGGAGGAACATTCAGTACTTC. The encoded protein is CASTTGQGRNIQYF.